Given below is one T cell receptor beta chain in context. How the authors handled the data: Reference gene primer amplification gave nucleated cell count estimates. The assay was immunoSEQ multiplex PCR, and TCRdb's table has in-frame clones only and misses some. V, J and clone size were drawn from that table, and D and trimming were deduced from the DNA. The repertoire holds 30,000 to 50,000 clones, with 75% to 90% as singletons. These data originate in a study of blood T cell repertoires in COVID-19. Per germline, CDR1 MDHEN and CDR2 SYDVKM. This CDR3 region has 17 residues. V lost 7 bases to trimming and J lost 7 bases, with 26 bases between them.

The chain employs TRBV28 and TRBJ1-3; TRBD1 is a possible D gene (5 bases). This clonotype was sampled from a man in his sixties with acute or convalescent COVID-19. Sequenced sample: peripheral blood. The CDR3: CASTPGGDHAVWNTIYF. The DNA for the CDR3 is TGTGCCAGCACCCCCGGAGGGGACCACGCTGTTTGGAACACCATATATTTT.